This entry features one T cell receptor (beta chain) sequence. V gave up 1 base and J gave up 6 bases, with 13 bases separating them. In germline, CDR1 is SGHRS, CDR2 YFSETQ. The CDR3 extends over 15 amino acids. This entry comes from a study of OX40 agonist ivuxolimab in advanced cancers. Study-level background: Past anti-PD-1, anti-PD-L1 or anti-CTLA-4 therapy was accepted, and 40% had received some.

The assay was immunoSEQ multiplex PCR, and TCRdb's table has in-frame clones only and misses some. The sample lists over 50,000 clones, around four fifths occurring once. This clonotype was sampled from an adult with an advanced solid tumor such as melanoma, head and neck, liver or kidney cancer. This chain connects TRBV5-1 to TRBJ2-2; D ambiguous. The sample consisted of CD4+ or CD8+ T cells sorted from blood, taken in a trial of the OX40 agonist ivuxolimab. The CDR3 coding sequence is TGCGCCAGCAGCTTGCGGGCAGGTGAGCCCGGGGAGCTGTTTTTT. Protein: CASSLRAGEPGELFF.